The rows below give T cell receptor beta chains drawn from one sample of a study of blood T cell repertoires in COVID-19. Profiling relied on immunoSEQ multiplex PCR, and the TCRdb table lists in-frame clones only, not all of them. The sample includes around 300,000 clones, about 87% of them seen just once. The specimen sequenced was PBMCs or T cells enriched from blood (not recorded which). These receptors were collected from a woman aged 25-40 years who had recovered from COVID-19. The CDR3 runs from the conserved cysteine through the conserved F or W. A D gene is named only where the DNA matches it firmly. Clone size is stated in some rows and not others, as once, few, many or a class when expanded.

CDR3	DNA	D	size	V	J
CASSRGQGNSPLHF	TGCGCCAGCAGCAGAGGACAGGGAAATTCACCCCTCCACTTT	TRBD1	.	TRBV5-1	TRBJ1-6
CASSLDSGVGETQYF	TGTGCCAGCAGCTTAGATTCAGGGGTCGGGGAGACCCAGTACTTC	.	few	TRBV11-3	TRBJ2-5
CASSLADRGNTEAFF	TGTGCCAGCAGCTTAGCGGACAGGGGGAACACTGAAGCTTTCTTT	TRBD1	.	TRBV7-9	TRBJ1-1
CASSLAWGTGYGYTF	TGTGCCAGCAGCTTGGCGTGGGGCACCGGCTATGGCTACACCTTC	.	once	TRBV5-8	TRBJ1-2
CASSHWDIEAFF	TGTGCCAGCAGCCACTGGGACATCGAAGCTTTCTTT	.	.	TRBV21-1	TRBJ1-1
CASRRLAGGPDTQYF	TGTGCCAGCAGGAGACTAGCGGGGGGGCCAGATACGCAGTATTTT	TRBD2	.	TRBV6-4	TRBJ2-3
CATSTNQNTEAFF	TGTGCCACCAGCACAAATCAGAACACTGAAGCTTTCTTT	.	.	TRBV15	TRBJ1-1
CASSSDSYEQYF	TGTGCCAGCAGTTCCGACAGCTACGAGCAGTACTTC	.	.	TRBV27	TRBJ2-7
CASSPETAETQYF	TGTGCCAGCTCACCAGAGACTGCGGAGACCCAGTACTTC	.	.	TRBV18	TRBJ2-5
CASRAGPYSNQPQHF	TGTGCCAGCAGGGCGGGACCATATAGCAATCAGCCCCAGCATTTT	.	.	TRBV27	TRBJ1-5
CASSLGGAGNQPQHF	TGTGCCAGCAGCTTAGGAGGGGCGGGCAATCAGCCCCAGCATTTT	.	.	TRBV5-4	TRBJ1-5
CASSFAGARDNEQFF	TGTGCCAGCAGCTTCGCGGGGGCCCGGGACAATGAGCAGTTCTTC	.	.	TRBV5-4	TRBJ2-1
CASIYPGQGDTEAFF	TGTGCCAGCATATATCCGGGACAGGGGGACACTGAAGCTTTCTTT	TRBD1	.	TRBV2	TRBJ1-1
CASSLGTANEKLFF	TGTGCCAGCAGCTTAGGGACAGCTAATGAAAAACTGTTTTTT	.	.	TRBV7-2	TRBJ1-4
CASSLAAAGGQETQYF	TGTGCCAGCAGCTTAGCGGCGGCTGGGGGGCAAGAGACCCAGTACTTC	.	.	TRBV7-2	TRBJ2-5
CASSPGRQSHYGYTF	TGTGCCAGCAGCCCTGGTCGACAGTCCCACTATGGCTACACCTTC	.	.	TRBV7-2	TRBJ1-2
CASSPGQLQGANVLTF	TGTGCCAGCAGCCCCGGACAGCTCCAAGGGGCCAACGTCCTGACTTTC	.	.	TRBV3-1/TRBV3-2	TRBJ2-6
CSVDLWGQGARAEAFF	TGCAGCGTTGATCTGTGGGGACAGGGGGCGCGGGCTGAAGCTTTCTTT	TRBD1	.	TRBV29-1	TRBJ1-1
CASSSGQGGRAGAFF	TGTGCCAGCAGTTCGGGACAGGGGGGTCGGGCAGGGGCTTTCTTT	TRBD1	.	TRBV28	TRBJ1-1
CASSLQGRSTEAFF	TGTGCCAGCAGTTTACAGGGGCGTAGTACTGAAGCTTTCTTT	TRBD1	.	TRBV6-5	TRBJ1-1
CASSLVSQETQYF	TGCGCCAGCAGCTTGGTTAGTCAAGAGACCCAGTACTTC	.	.	TRBV5-1	TRBJ2-5
CASSQLPDQPQHF	TGTGCCAGCAGCCAACTACCCGATCAGCCCCAGCATTTT	.	.	TRBV4-2	TRBJ1-5
CASRAGEAEAFF	TGTGCCAGCAGAGCAGGGGAAGCTGAAGCTTTCTTT	.	.	TRBV11-2	TRBJ1-1
CASSTSLAGGTGELFF	TGTGCCAGCTCGACTTCGCTAGCGGGGGGCACCGGGGAGCTGTTTTTT	TRBD2	.	TRBV18	TRBJ2-2
CASSSFSRQGKKTEAFF	TGTGCCAGCAGCTCCTTTAGTCGACAGGGGAAGAAGACTGAAGCTTTCTTT	TRBD1	.	TRBV11-2	TRBJ1-1
CASSLSGDTQYF	TGTGCCAGCAGTTTGTCCGGAGATACGCAGTATTTT	.	.	TRBV6-5	TRBJ2-3
CASSVQTSLDEQYF	TGTGCCAGCAGCGTACAGACTAGCTTGGACGAGCAGTACTTC	TRBD2	.	TRBV7-8	TRBJ2-7
CASKQQGTNEKLFF	TGTGCCAGCAAACAACAGGGCACTAATGAAAAACTGTTTTTT	.	.	TRBV6-5	TRBJ1-4
CASSLLPVSGNTIYF	TGTGCCAGCAGTTTATTGCCAGTCTCTGGAAACACCATATATTTT	.	.	TRBV27	TRBJ1-3
CASSLRQGNQPQHF	TGCGCCAGCAGCCTACGACAGGGCAATCAGCCCCAGCATTTT	.	.	TRBV4-3	TRBJ1-5
CASTREMLNTEAFF	TGTGCCAGCACCCGTGAGATGCTGAACACTGAAGCTTTCTTT	.	few	TRBV3-1/TRBV3-2	TRBJ1-1
CASSQEEGGFEKLFF	TGTGCCAGCAGCCAAGAGGAAGGGGGATTTGAAAAACTGTTTTTT	.	once	TRBV14	TRBJ1-4
CASSRTGTGQETQYF	TGTGCCAGCAGCCGCACCGGGACTGGCCAAGAGACCCAGTACTTC	.	.	TRBV5-4	TRBJ2-5
CASSAGTSGVGETQYF	TGTGCCAGCAGCGCCGGGACTAGCGGGGTAGGAGAGACCCAGTACTTC	TRBD2	.	TRBV2	TRBJ2-5
CASSLFPRGQDYEQYF	TGTGCCAGCAGCTTGTTTCCCCGGGGACAGGACTACGAGCAGTACTTC	TRBD1	.	TRBV5-4	TRBJ2-7